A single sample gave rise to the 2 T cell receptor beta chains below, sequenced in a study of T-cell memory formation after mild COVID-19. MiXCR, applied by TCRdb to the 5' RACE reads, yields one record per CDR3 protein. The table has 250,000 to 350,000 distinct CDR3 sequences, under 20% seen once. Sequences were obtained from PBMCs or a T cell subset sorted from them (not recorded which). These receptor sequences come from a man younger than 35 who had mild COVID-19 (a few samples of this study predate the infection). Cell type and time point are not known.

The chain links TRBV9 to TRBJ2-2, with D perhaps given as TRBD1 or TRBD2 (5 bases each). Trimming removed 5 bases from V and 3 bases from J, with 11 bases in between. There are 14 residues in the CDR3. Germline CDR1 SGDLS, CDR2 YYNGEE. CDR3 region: CASRGPVHTGELFF. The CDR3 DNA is TGTGCCAGCAGGGGACCAGTCCACACCGGGGAGCTGTTTTTT.

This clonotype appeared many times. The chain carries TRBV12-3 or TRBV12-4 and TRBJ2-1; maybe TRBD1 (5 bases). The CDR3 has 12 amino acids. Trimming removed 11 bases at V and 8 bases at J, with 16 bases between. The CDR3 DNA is TGTGCCTTGGGTCAGGGAATCGATGAGCAGTTCTTC. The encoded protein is CALGQGIDEQFF.